This T cell receptor beta chain stems from a study of chemoradiotherapy in HPV16-positive cancers. Study outcomes and limitations: HPV-responsive T-cell expansion during chemoradiotherapy was linked to improved recurrence-free survival in HPV16-positive patients. Functional assays defining HPV-specific T cells used only a couple of HPV16-positive patients. Non-HPV-specific T cells did not expand in tumors during treatment, whereas candidate HPV-specific clones and E7-related motifs did.

This clone has a handful of counts. As yet, its antigen is unknown. Data came from immunoSEQ multiplex PCR; TCRdb stores just in-frame clones and leaves some out. Of about 11,000 clones in the sample, roughly nine tenths were seen once. Repertoires were sampled repeatedly during chemoradiotherapy. This material consisted of blood, taken from a patient who underwent chemoradiotherapy. This receptor was identified in a human donor with HPV-associated anogenital cancer.

The CDR3 DNA reads as TGTGCCAGCAGTGAACGTGACCATGCCAATTCACCCCTCCACTTT. It yields the protein CASSERDHANSPLHF. V and J are TRBV6-4 and TRBJ1-6; D is unresolved. The V end was cut by 3 bases, the J end by 7 bases, with 13 bases between. The CDR3 has 15 amino acids. Germline V gene lookup returns CDR1 MRHNA and CDR2 SNTAGT.